These 8 T cell receptor beta chains share one sample of origin, sequenced in a study of T-cell reconstitution after alpha-beta-depleted transplantation in children. Using unique molecular identifiers, the investigators prepared the TCRbeta library. TCRdb redid the calling of the PCR reads with MiXCR, one entry per CDR3 protein. The data contain hundreds of thousands of distinct CDR3 sequences, around 12% of them singletons. The sample consisted of PBMCs, taken before TCRalphabeta/CD19-depleted stem cell transplant. These receptors were collected from a girl aged 2 to 9 with congenital amegakaryocytic thrombocytopenia, due to receive a stem cell transplant.

This clonotype appeared a few times. This chain uses TRBV27 with TRBJ2-5; no clear D. V was clipped by 3 bases and J by 1 base, with 15 bases between them. The germline V gene encodes CDR1 MNHEY and CDR2 SMNVEV (reference sequence). The CDR3 sequence is 16 residues long. The CDR3 nucleotides are TGTGCCAGCAGTTTGGATCCTTTTGGATCCCAAGAGACCCAGTACTTC. Translation gives CASSLDPFGSQETQYF.

This clonotype was found a few times. The chain combines TRBV29-1 with TRBJ1-2; D call uncertain. Germline V gives CDR1 SQVTM, CDR2 ANQGSEA. This CDR3 region has 13 residues. Trimming pared 3 bases from V and 4 bases from J, leaving 12 bases between. The CDR3 protein is CSVDEGIPYGYTF. For the CDR3, the DNA is TGCAGCGTTGATGAGGGAATACCCTATGGCTACACCTTC.

This clonotype was seen only a few times. The chain links TRBV7-7 to TRBJ2-5, with D possibly matching TRBD2 (6 bases). CDR1 and CDR2 from the germline V gene are SSHAT and FNYEAQ (reference sequence). There are 14 residues in the CDR3. Trimming took 1 base from V and 5 from J, leaving 11 bases between them. The chain's CDR3 is CASSLGPAGETQYF. CDR3 DNA: TGTGCCAGCAGCTTAGGGCCTGCGGGGGAGACCCAGTACTTC.

In the case of this clonotype: One base away lies a much larger clone, so this may be a sequencing read error. The missing conserved phenylalanine or tryptophan at the end of this CDR3 makes a read error likely. This chain joins TRBV5-1 and TRBJ2-7, with D unclear. The germline gives CDR1 SGHRS, CDR2 YFSETQ. V was trimmed by 4 bases and J by 3 bases, leaving 5 bases between them. This CDR3 is 11 amino acids long. CDR3 sequence (DNA): TGCGCCAGCAGCGGCCTCTACGAGCAGTACTCC. Amino acid sequence: CASSGLYEQYS.

The chain couples TRBV28 to TRBJ2-7; D is undetermined. The CDR3 sequence is 14 residues long. Germline-derived CDR1 and CDR2 are MDHEN and SYDVKM. V dropped 3 bases and J dropped 2 bases, with 11 bases sitting between them. CDR3 nucleotide sequence: TGTGCCAGCAGTTTTGGGGATCCGACCTACGAGCAGTACTTC. This translates into CASSFGDPTYEQYF.

This clonotype showed up just a few times. The V call is TRBV6-1, the J call TRBJ2-2, with D perhaps TRBD2 (5 bases). Deletions cut 6 bases from V and 6 bases from J, with 11 bases between. The CDR3 is 13 residues long. Germline V CDR1 and CDR2: MNHNS, SASEGT. The CDR3: CASSVLVPGELFF. The CDR3, as DNA: TGTGCCAGCAGCGTACTAGTTCCCGGGGAGCTGTTTTTT.

Note on this clonotype: A much larger clone sits a single nucleotide away, making a read error possible. The chain has TRBV29-1 and TRBJ2-7; 7 bases fit TRBD1. The V segment lost 6 bases and the J segment 0 bases; nucleotides outside the gene matches: 5. The germline gives CDR1 SQVTM, CDR2 ANQGSEA. This CDR3 has 13 amino acids. The CDR3 DNA reads TGCAGCGTCATTGACAGGGTCTCCTACGAGCAGTACTTC. Translating it yields CSVIDRVSYEQYF.

The sample holds a few counts of this clonotype. The chain carries TRBV20-1 and TRBJ1-2; 7 bases fit TRBD1. Losses at the gene ends were 3 bases for V and 7 bases for J; bases not matched to a gene: 11. CDR3 length equals 14 residues. Germline V gene sequence: CDR1 DFQATT, CDR2 SNEGSKA (reference sequence). CDR3 coding DNA: TGCAGTGCTAGTTCCCTCGACAGGGCCCTTGGCTACACCTTC. This sequence encodes CSASSLDRALGYTF.